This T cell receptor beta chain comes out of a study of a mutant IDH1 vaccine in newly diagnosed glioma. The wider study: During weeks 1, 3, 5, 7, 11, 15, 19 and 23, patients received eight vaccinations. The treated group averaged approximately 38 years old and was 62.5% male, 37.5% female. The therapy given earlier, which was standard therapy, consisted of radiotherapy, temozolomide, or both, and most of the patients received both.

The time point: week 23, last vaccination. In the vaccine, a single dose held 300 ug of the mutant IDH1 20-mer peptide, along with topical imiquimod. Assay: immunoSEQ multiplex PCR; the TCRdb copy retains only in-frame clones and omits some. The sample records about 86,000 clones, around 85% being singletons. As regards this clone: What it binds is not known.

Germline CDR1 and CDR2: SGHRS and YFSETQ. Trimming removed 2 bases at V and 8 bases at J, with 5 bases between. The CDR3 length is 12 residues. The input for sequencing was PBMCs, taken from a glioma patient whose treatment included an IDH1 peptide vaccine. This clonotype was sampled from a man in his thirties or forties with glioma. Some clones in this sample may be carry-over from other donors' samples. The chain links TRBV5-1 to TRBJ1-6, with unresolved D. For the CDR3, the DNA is TGCGCCAGCAGCTTCACGGATTCACCCCTCCACTTT. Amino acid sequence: CASSFTDSPLHF.